The 16 T cell receptor beta chains listed next were all sequenced from one sample in a study of shared clonotypes between healthy human individuals. TCRdb's table, derived via immunoSEQ multiplex PCR, lists solely in-frame clones and lacks some. The sample contains 2.5 million or so clones, around nine tenths of which appear only once. Sequenced material: naive CD4+ T cells sorted from blood. Subset noted: CD45RA+ positively selected. The source of these receptors is a man between 18 and 29 years old in good health.

The gene calls are TRBV5-1 and TRBJ1-1; D is possibly TRBD1 (5 bases). CDR1 SGHRS and CDR2 YFSETQ come from the germline V gene. The CDR3 has 15 amino acids. V shed 4 bases and J shed 0 bases, with 13 bases lying between them. CDR3 sequence reads: CASSLSRALNTEAFF. The CDR3 DNA is TGCGCCAGCAGCCTATCCAGGGCCCTGAACACTGAAGCTTTCTTT. Complete variable domain (other parts from reference TRBV5-1 and TRBJ1-1): KAGVTQTPRYLIKTRGQQVTLSCSPISGHRSVSWYQQTPGQGLQFLFEYFSETQRNKGNFPGRFSGRQFSNSRSEMNVSTLELGDSALYLCASSLSRALNTEAFFGQGTRLTVV.

The chain uses TRBV6-1 and TRBJ1-6; D uncertain. The ends were cut back, 1 base at V and 6 bases at J, with 10 bases in the middle. The germline CDR1 and CDR2 sequences are MNHNS and SASEGT. This CDR3 is built from 15 residues. In nucleotides, the CDR3 is TGTGCCAGCAGTGAAGGATGGCAAATTAATTCACCCCTCCACTTT. It yields the protein CASSEGWQINSPLHF.

Here the CDR3 DNA reads TGTGCCTGGACCAGTATTAGCGATTGGGAACAAGAGACCCAGTACTTC. Encoded protein: CAWTSISDWEQETQYF. The chain uses TRBV30 and TRBJ2-5; TRBD2 might be the D (5 bases). With 4 bases removed from V and 2 bases from J, the gap between germline ends came to 20 bases. CDR1 GTSNPN and CDR2 SVGIG come from the germline V gene (reference sequence). The CDR3 spans 16 residues. Looking up the rest from reference TRBV30 and TRBJ2-5 gives the full variable domain: SQTIHQWPATLVQPVGSPLSLECTVEGTSNPNLYWYRQAAGRGLQLLFYSVGIGQISSEVPQNLSASRPQDRQFILSSKKLLLSDSGFYLCAWTSISDWEQETQYFGPGTRLLVL.

Turning to this clone: Its ends do not fully match the called genes, so a read error is possible. The chain has TRBV7-7 and TRBJ2-5; 9 bases align to TRBD2. CDR1 is SSHAT and CDR2 is FNYEAQ in the germline V gene (reference sequence). The CDR3 consists of 15 residues. The CDR3 protein is CASSLAAGGRETQYF. The CDR3, as DNA: TGTGCTAGCAGCTTAGCAGCGGGAGGACGAGAGACCCAGTACTTC.

As for this clone: The same CDR3 also results from other DNA sequences found in this sample. This chain joins TRBV9 and TRBJ2-3; D is perhaps TRBD2 (5 bases). Trimming shortened V by 3 bases and J by 3 bases, and 11 bases separated the two germline ends. The germline gives CDR1 SGDLS, CDR2 YYNGEE. The CDR3 is 14 residues long. This CDR3 reads CASSAGIGTDTQYF. CDR3 bases: TGTGCCAGCAGCGCGGGGATTGGGACAGATACGCAGTATTTT.

The chain recombines TRBV5-5 with TRBJ2-7; D may correspond to TRBD1 or TRBD2 (5 bases each). The V end lost 2 bases, the J end lost 2 bases, and 14 bases lay between the germline ends. CDR1 is SGHKS and CDR2 is YYEKEE in the germline V gene (reference sequence). The CDR3 covers 15 residues. CDR3 residues: CASSFRGTVAYEQYF. The CDR3 nucleotides are TGTGCCAGCAGCTTTAGAGGGACGGTGGCCTACGAGCAGTACTTC.

A note on this clone: This specimen includes other DNA sequences encoding the same CDR3. The chain joins TRBV11-2 to TRBJ2-1; 8 nucleotides match TRBD2. V lost 3 bases to trimming and J lost 10 bases; unmatched junction nucleotides: 5. In germline, CDR1 is SGHAT, CDR2 FQNNGV. There are 13 residues in the CDR3. CDR3: CASSFGGAGEQFF. The CDR3 coding sequence is TGTGCCAGCAGCTTCGGGGGGGCCGGAGAGCAGTTCTTC.

In the case of this clone: The sample carries other DNA sequences with the same CDR3. V and J are TRBV30 and TRBJ2-5, with D perhaps given as TRBD1 or TRBD2 (6 bases each). Trimming took 5 bases from V and 2 from J, leaving 9 bases between them. In germline, CDR1 is GTSNPN, CDR2 SVGIG (reference sequence). The CDR3 is made up of 12 amino acids. CDR3 sequence: CAWGGGQETQYF. CDR3 sequence (DNA): TGTGCCTGGGGAGGGGGGCAAGAGACCCAGTACTTC. The whole variable domain, remainder taken from reference TRBV30 and TRBJ2-5, is SQTIHQWPATLVQPVGSPLSLECTVEGTSNPNLYWYRQAAGRGLQLLFYSVGIGQISSEVPQNLSASRPQDRQFILSSKKLLLSDSGFYLCAWGGGQETQYFGPGTRLLVL.

V and J are TRBV15 and TRBJ2-3; tentatively, D is TRBD2 (7 bases). The CDR3 is made up of 16 amino acids. Germline-derived CDR1 and CDR2 are LNHNV and YYDKDF (reference sequence). V was pared by 2 bases and J by 1 base, with 13 bases between. DNA for the CDR3: TGTGCCACCAGCAGACTCAGGGGAGGGGGCACAGATACGCAGTATTTT. It specifies CATSRLRGGGTDTQYF.

Notes on this clone: The same CDR3 also results from other DNA sequences found in this sample. This sequence joins TRBV6-1 and TRBJ1-1; D is undetermined. CDR3 length: 11 amino acids. The V end was cut by 6 bases, the J end by 2 bases, with 4 bases between. The V gene's germline CDR1 is MNHNS and CDR2 SASEGT. CDR3 DNA: TGTGCCAGCAGACGAAACACTGAAGCTTTCTTT. Amino acid sequence: CASRRNTEAFF.

The chain carries TRBV7-2 and TRBJ2-2, with D uncertain. From germline, CDR1 is SGHTA and CDR2 FQGNSA. The CDR3 is 14 residues long. V was shortened by 5 bases and J by 5 bases, with 12 bases between the two germline ends. The CDR3 sequence: CASSARLTTGELFF. CDR3 nucleotides: TGTGCCAGCAGCGCCCGACTGACAACCGGGGAGCTGTTTTTT.

In this sample, this clone turned up once. This CDR3 is also generated by other DNA sequences in the sample. The CDR3 protein is CASRGTSGTNEQFF. The DNA for the CDR3 is TGTGCCAGCAGAGGGACTAGCGGTACCAATGAGCAGTTCTTC. This rearrangement joins TRBV2 to TRBJ2-1, with 11 bases matching TRBD2. Germline trimming cut 6 bases from V and 6 bases from J; bases unmatched to any gene: 4. CDR1 and CDR2 from the germline V gene are SNHLY and FYNNEI. This CDR3 comprises 14 residues.

The V gene is TRBV19, the J gene TRBJ1-4, with a tentative D call TRBD1 (5 bases). The CDR3 is made up of 15 amino acids. V shed 5 bases and J shed 7 bases, with 17 bases lying between them. The germline V gene encodes CDR1 LNHDA and CDR2 SQIVND (reference sequence). The DNA for the CDR3 is TGTGCCAGTAGTCTAATGAGGGGAGGGGTTGAAAAACTGTTTTTT. This encodes CASSLMRGGVEKLFF.

The chain carries TRBV7-9 and TRBJ2-5; unclear D gene. The germline CDR1 and CDR2 sequences are SEHNR and FQNEAQ (reference sequence). The CDR3 consists of 14 residues. V was shortened by 5 bases and J by 3 bases, with 13 bases between the two germline ends. Here the CDR3 DNA reads TGTGCCAGCAGCCCCGGTCCAGCAAAAGAGACCCAGTACTTC. Translating gives CASSPGPAKETQYF. Based on the CDR3 plus reference TRBV7-9 and TRBJ2-5, the full variable domain is DTGVSQNPRHKITKRGQNVTFRCDPISEHNRLYWYRQTLGQGPEFLTYFQNEAQLEKSRLLSDRFSAERPKGSFSTLEIQRTEQGDSAMYLCASSPGPAKETQYFGPGTRLLVL.

The gene calls are TRBV11-2 and TRBJ1-1; no reliable D call. The length of the CDR3 is 12 residues. Trimming removed 5 bases from V and 11 bases from J, with 15 bases in between. CDR1 SGHAT and CDR2 FQNNGV come from the germline V gene. The CDR3 reads CASSREVEGAFF. CDR3 nucleotides: TGTGCCAGCAGCCGAGAGGTGGAAGGGGCTTTCTTT.

The rearrangement joins TRBV5-8 to TRBJ2-7; 8 nucleotides align to TRBD1. Germline CDR1 SGHTS, CDR2 YDEGEE. J was trimmed by 6 bases and V by 0 bases; bases with no gene match: 8. This CDR3 has 15 amino acids. The CDR3 sequence: CASSLDGQGNREQYF. Here the CDR3 DNA reads TGTGCCAGCAGCTTGGATGGACAGGGAAACCGCGAGCAGTACTTC.